The subject of this entry is one T cell receptor beta chain. Its antigen remains undetermined. No base quality information exists; no much larger clone differs at one position. The sample originates from a study of OX40 agonist ivuxolimab in advanced cancers. Regarding the research as a whole: Ivuxolimab was a fully human IgG2 agonistic monoclonal antibody targeting the costimulatory receptor OX40 (CD134). Intravenous ivuxolimab was administered to patients every 2 weeks at six dose levels: 0.01, 0.1, 0.3, 1.5, 3 and 10 mg/kg. Partial responses were achieved by three dose-escalation patients, of whom one had hepatocellular carcinoma and two had cutaneous melanoma. The dose-escalation cohort was approximately 83% male with a mean age of approximately 60 years, ranging from about 20 to 80. Of the approximately 54 patients in dose escalation, 19 had hepatocellular carcinoma, roughly 15 had melanoma, 9 had renal cell carcinoma and 9 had head and neck cancer. Prior anti-PD-1, anti-PD-L1 or anti-CTLA-4 therapy was permitted, and checkpoint inhibitors had been received by around 40% of dose-escalation patients. The point of sequencing TCRbeta in the periphery was to test whether ivuxolimab changed TCR sequence diversity and drove clonal T-cell expansion. The paper describes the monotherapy dose-escalation part (N of about 50 patients) of the phase I trial of ivuxolimab.

The trial excluded patients who had a history of autoimmune disease or were on systemic immunosuppression. In every dose cohort, peripheral blood was drawn for TCR sequencing at baseline, cycle 4 day 1, and cycle 7 day 1. Samples came from an open-label, multicenter, first-in-human phase I dose-escalation trial of ivuxolimab. The trial enrolled adults with locally advanced or metastatic head and neck squamous cell, hepatocellular, melanoma or renal cell carcinoma. Before TCR sequencing, CD4+ and CD8+ T cells were separately sorted from peripheral blood. Points the paper makes about the study in general: Low levels of normalized T-cell clonal expansion were also seen in some patients who did not respond. The antigen specificity of the peripheral T cells that underwent clonal expansion was not determined. In the 0.1-3.0 mg/kg groups, partial responders were among the patients with the lowest normalized peripheral clonal expansion, particularly in CD8+ T cells. At doses of 0.1 to 3.0 mg/kg, clonal expansion of both CD4+ and CD8+ blood T cells was observed from baseline to week 6. After ivuxolimab, expanded clones were on average more numerous among CD8+ T cells than among CD4+ T cells.

The CDR3 has 16 amino acids, counting the end cysteine and phenylalanine. Of all the DNA, just the CDR3 is kept, 48 bases in frame from base 1. The germline V gene sets CDR1 to SGHRS and CDR2 to YFSETQ. Compared with germline, V lacks 0 bases and J lacks 2 bases; bases without a gene match: 4. Genomic DNA was isolated from the sorted cells so that the TCRbeta CDR3 region could be sequenced. The immunoSEQ Assay was used to sequence the TCRbeta CDR3 regions. In its TCRdb copy, this immuneACCESS table keeps in-frame sequences only and misses some clones. Where compared with another copy, unresolved V genes explain less than half of these, and the others have no known cause. The table for this sample lists tens of thousands of clones; roughly 80% of them were counted only once. Jointly, the top ten make up around 1.4% of the sample.

Material: CD4+ or CD8+ T cells sorted from blood, obtained in a trial of the OX40 agonist ivuxolimab. The sequence links TRBV5-1 to TRBJ2-3, and TRBD1 aligns with 9 junction nucleotides. This clonotype was sampled from an adult with an advanced solid tumor such as melanoma, head and neck, liver or kidney cancer. The DNA is TGCGCCAGCAGCTTGGTGGGGACAGGGTACACAGATACGCAGTATTTT. Its translation is CASSLVGTGYTDTQYF.